Presented here are 12 T cell receptor beta chains from one specimen sequenced in a study of blood T cell repertoires in COVID-19. TCRdb keeps only in-frame clones here, not all; method: immunoSEQ multiplex PCR. Here the sample spans about 120,000 clones, around 86% being singletons. Material: peripheral blood. Every receptor here comes from a woman in her 70s with acute or convalescent COVID-19.

This clone occurred a few times. The chain uses TRBV5-4 and TRBJ1-1; TRBD1 is a possible D gene (6 bases). Germline CDR1 SGHNT, CDR2 YYREEE (reference sequence). V lost 2 bases and J 11 bases, leaving 16 bases between the germline ends. The CDR3 length is 13 residues. The CDR3 loop reads CASSFDQGRGAFF. DNA for the CDR3: TGTGCCAGCAGCTTTGACCAGGGGAGAGGGGCTTTCTTT.

The chain is built from TRBV7-9 and TRBJ2-2; maybe TRBD1 (5 bases). The CDR3 covers 16 residues. V was pared by 5 bases and J by 3 bases, with 16 bases between. In germline, CDR1 is SEHNR, CDR2 FQNEAQ (reference sequence). The CDR3 here is CASSPRSRGDTGELFF. The CDR3 DNA reads TGTGCCAGCAGCCCACGATCTAGGGGCGACACCGGGGAGCTGTTTTTT.

The gene calls are TRBV2 and TRBJ1-2; no clear D gene. Trimming took 9 bases from V and 6 from J, leaving 14 bases between them. The CDR3 is 12 residues long. CDR1 is SNHLY, CDR2 FYNNEI, per germline. Written as DNA, the CDR3 is TGTGCCAGTTCAGCTAATCGGGATGGCTACACCTTC. Translation: CASSANRDGYTF.

This chain uses TRBV2 with TRBJ1-1; D gene unclear. The length of the CDR3 is 13 residues. The germline V gene has CDR1 SNHLY and CDR2 FYNNEI. Deletions cut 1 base from V and 4 bases from J, with 7 bases between. The CDR3 coding sequence is TGTGCCAGCAGTGAAGGAGGGAGCACTGAAGCTTTCTTT. Amino acid sequence: CASSEGGSTEAFF.

The chain links TRBV19 to TRBJ2-2, with 14 bases aligning to TRBD2. V lost 3 bases to trimming and J lost 5 bases; unmatched junction nucleotides: 2. The CDR3 covers 16 residues. Germline-derived CDR1 and CDR2 are LNHDA and SQIVND (reference sequence). DNA of the CDR3: TGTGCCAGTAGTATCGGACTAGCGGGGGGAACCGGGGAGCTGTTTTTT. Encoded protein: CASSIGLAGGTGELFF.

The rearrangement joins TRBV4-2 to TRBJ2-5; 7 bases are shared with TRBD2. From germline, CDR1 is LGHNA and CDR2 YNFKEQ. J was trimmed by 4 bases and V by 0 bases; bases with no gene match: 8. This CDR3 region has 16 residues. CDR3 DNA sequence: TGTGCCAGCAGCCAAGAAATCCGGGGGGTCCGAGAGACCCAGTACTTC. It encodes CASSQEIRGVRETQYF.

This chain joins TRBV21-1 and TRBJ1-2. TRBV21-1 has pseudogene status. This CDR3 is 12 amino acids long. As DNA, the CDR3 is TGTGCCAGCAGCAAAGTTCGGGATGGCTACACCTTC. It specifies CASSKVRDGYTF.

The chain recombines TRBV20-1 with TRBJ2-2; weak D call: TRBD1 (5 bases). The CDR3 contains 14 residues. The ends were cut back, 3 bases at V and 3 bases at J, with 11 bases in the middle. Germline-derived CDR1 and CDR2 are DFQATT and SNEGSKA (reference sequence). Here the CDR3 reads CSASRGDHTGELFF. CDR3 coding DNA: TGCAGTGCTAGTAGGGGCGATCACACCGGGGAGCTGTTTTTT.

The CDR3 nucleotides read TGTGCCACCAGTGACTCCGGGACTAGCGGGGAAGAGACCCAGTACTTC. Translated, it gives CATSDSGTSGEETQYF. This chain connects TRBV24-1 to TRBJ2-5, with 13 nucleotides matching TRBD2. The germline V gene has CDR1 KGHDR and CDR2 SFDVKD. The CDR3 totals 16 residues. V lost 4 bases to trimming and J lost 3 bases; unmatched junction nucleotides: 4.

This chain uses TRBV7-9 with TRBJ2-5, with D perhaps TRBD2 (6 bases). CDR1 is SEHNR and CDR2 is FQNEAQ in the germline V gene (reference sequence). CDR3 size: 13 residues. V was cut by 5 bases and J by 2 bases, with 9 bases left in between. The DNA of the CDR3 is TGTGCCAGCAGCCCCGGGGGACAAGAGACCCAGTACTTC. It codes for CASSPGGQETQYF.

The chain recombines TRBV7-9 with TRBJ1-4; D is perhaps TRBD1 (6 bases). This CDR3 has 15 residues. Trimming took off 1 base at V and 8 bases at J, with 14 bases between the two ends. Per the germline V gene, CDR1 is SEHNR and CDR2 is FQNEAQ (reference sequence). The CDR3 here is CASSLVRGGGEKLFF. For the CDR3, the DNA is TGTGCCAGCAGCTTAGTCAGGGGTGGGGGCGAAAAACTGTTTTTT.

The gene calls are TRBV9 and TRBJ2-5; 9 nucleotides agree with TRBD2. The germline gives CDR1 SGDLS, CDR2 YYNGEE. V lost 2 bases to trimming and J lost 4 bases; unmatched junction nucleotides: 3. This CDR3 spans 14 amino acids. As DNA, the CDR3 is TGTGCCAGCAGCGTGGGACTAGCCTCAGAGACCCAGTACTTC. Protein sequence: CASSVGLASETQYF.